Sequencing of this T cell receptor beta chain was carried out in a study of cytomegalovirus exposure and HLA in healthy donors. Study-level points and caveats: The majority of TCR sequences were rare, yet some public TCRs appeared in many donors. Within an earlier analysis, most TCR beta V segments proved productive either about 90% or about 30% of the time.

It was with 60 Vbeta and 13 Jbeta primers that the PCR ran. TCRdb's copy holds only in-frame clones and misses some; the assay was immunoSEQ multiplex PCR. The sample table includes about 160,000 clones. Trimming at V came to 7 bases and at J to 4 bases, leaving 11 bases not matched to a gene. CDR3 length equals 16 residues. Germline V CDR1 and CDR2: MDHEN, SYDVKM. Notes on this clone: The antigen remains undetermined.

This chain links TRBV28 with TRBJ2-3; 10 positions match TRBD1. Source material: PBMCs. The origin of this receptor is a man aged 25-40 years in good health and CMV-seronegative. This CDR3 is CASNVPGQGISDTQYF. The CDR3 DNA reads as TGTGCCAGCAACGTACCGGGACAGGGGATTTCAGATACGCAGTATTTT.